This T cell receptor beta chain was sequenced in a study of control samples from healthy donors and cancer patients. Sequencing was performed with immunoSEQ multiplex PCR; in TCRdb, only in-frame clones are kept and a portion is missing. This sample yields 170,000 or so clones, of which roughly 94% are seen a single time; around 1.3% belongs to the top ten. Germline CDR1 and CDR2: SGHNT and YYREEE (reference sequence). Trimming at V came to 4 bases and at J to 1 base, leaving 5 bases not matched to a gene. CDR3 length: 16 amino acids. The material sequenced was blood. The chain recombines TRBV5-4 with TRBJ2-6, with 7 bases lining up with TRBD2. This TCR came from a young woman in good health. DNA of the CDR3: TGTGCCAGCAGCCCCCGCGGGGGTTCTGGGGCCAACGTCCTGACTTTC. Its protein product is CASSPRGGSGANVLTF.